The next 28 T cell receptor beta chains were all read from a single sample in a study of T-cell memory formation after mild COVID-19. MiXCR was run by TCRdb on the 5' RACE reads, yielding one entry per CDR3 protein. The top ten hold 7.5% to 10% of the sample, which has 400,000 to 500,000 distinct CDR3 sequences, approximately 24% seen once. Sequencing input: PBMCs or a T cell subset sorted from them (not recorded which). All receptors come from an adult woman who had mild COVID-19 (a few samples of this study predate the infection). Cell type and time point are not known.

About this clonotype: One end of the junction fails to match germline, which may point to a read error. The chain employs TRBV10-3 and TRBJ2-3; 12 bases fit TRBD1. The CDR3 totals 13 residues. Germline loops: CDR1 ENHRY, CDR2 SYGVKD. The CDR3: CATGTGGASMLDF. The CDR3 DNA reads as TGTGCCACCGGGACAGGGGGCGCGTCGATGTTGGATTTT.

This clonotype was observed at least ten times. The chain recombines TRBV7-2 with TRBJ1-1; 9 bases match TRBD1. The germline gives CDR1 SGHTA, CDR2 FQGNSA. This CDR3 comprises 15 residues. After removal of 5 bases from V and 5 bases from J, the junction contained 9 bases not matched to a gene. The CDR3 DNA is TGTGCCAGCAGCCCCCAACAGGGGGCCTTTACTGAAGCTTTCTTT. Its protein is CASSPQQGAFTEAFF. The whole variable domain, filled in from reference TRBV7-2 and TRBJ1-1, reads GAGVSQSPSNKVTEKGKDVELRCDPISGHTALYWYRQSLGQGLEFLIYFQGNSAPDKSGLPSDRFSAERTGGSVSTLTIQRTQQEDSAVYLCASSPQQGAFTEAFFGQGTRLTVV.

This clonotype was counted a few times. DNA for the CDR3: TGTGCCAGCAGCCTAAGAGATGTGGCAGATACGCAGTATTTT. Translation: CASSLRDVADTQYF. V usage is TRBV7-3 and J usage is TRBJ2-3; no firm D call. V was trimmed by 5 bases and J by 4 bases, leaving 13 bases between them. The CDR3 extends over 14 amino acids. CDR1 and CDR2 from the germline V gene are SGHTA and FQGTGA. The full variable domain, in which reference TRBV7-3 and TRBJ2-3 provide the parts outside the CDR3, is GAGVSQTPSNKVTEKGKYVELRCDPISGHTALYWYRQSLGQGPEFLIYFQGTGAADDSGLPNDRFFAVRPEGSVSTLKIQRTERGDSAVYLCASSLRDVADTQYFGPGTRLTVL.

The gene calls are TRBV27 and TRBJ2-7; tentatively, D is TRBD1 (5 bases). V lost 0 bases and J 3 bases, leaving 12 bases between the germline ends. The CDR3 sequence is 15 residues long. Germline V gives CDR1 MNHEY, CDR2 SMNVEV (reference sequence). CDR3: CASSLSSLTDYEQYF. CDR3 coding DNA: TGTGCCAGCAGTTTATCGTCTTTGACAGACTACGAGCAGTACTTC.

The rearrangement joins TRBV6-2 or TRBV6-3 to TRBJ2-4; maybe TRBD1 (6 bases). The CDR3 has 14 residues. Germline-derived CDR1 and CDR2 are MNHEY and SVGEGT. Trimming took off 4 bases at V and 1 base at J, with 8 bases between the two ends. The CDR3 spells CASSSQGAKNIQYF. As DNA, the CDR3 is TGTGCCAGCAGTTCGCAGGGGGCCAAAAACATTCAGTACTTC.

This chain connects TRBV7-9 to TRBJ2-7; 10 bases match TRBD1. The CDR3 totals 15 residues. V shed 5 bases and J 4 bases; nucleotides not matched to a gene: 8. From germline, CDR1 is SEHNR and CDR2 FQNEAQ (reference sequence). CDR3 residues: CASSKRTGGWYEQYF. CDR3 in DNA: TGTGCCAGCAGCAAGAGGACAGGGGGGTGGTACGAGCAGTACTTC.

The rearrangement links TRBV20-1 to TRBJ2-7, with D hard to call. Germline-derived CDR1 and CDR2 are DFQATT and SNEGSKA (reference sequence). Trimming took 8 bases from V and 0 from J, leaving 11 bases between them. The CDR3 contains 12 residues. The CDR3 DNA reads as TGCAGTTCCCGACGGAGCTCCTACGAGCAGTACTTC. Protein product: CSSRRSSYEQYF.

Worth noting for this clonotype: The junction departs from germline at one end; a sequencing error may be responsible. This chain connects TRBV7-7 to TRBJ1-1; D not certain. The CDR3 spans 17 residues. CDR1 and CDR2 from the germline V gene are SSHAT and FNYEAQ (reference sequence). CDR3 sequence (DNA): TGTGCTAGCACCCTAGCCCCAACCGCCTTGCAGAGCACTGAAGCTTTCTTT. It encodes CASTLAPTALQSTEAFF.

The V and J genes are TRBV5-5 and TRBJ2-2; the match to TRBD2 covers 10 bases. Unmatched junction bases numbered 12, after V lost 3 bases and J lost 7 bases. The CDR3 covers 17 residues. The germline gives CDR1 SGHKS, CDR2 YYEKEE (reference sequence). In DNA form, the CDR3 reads TGTGCCAGCAGCTATCCCTGGAGCGGGAGGGCCGTCGGGGAGCTGTTTTTT. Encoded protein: CASSYPWSGRAVGELFF.

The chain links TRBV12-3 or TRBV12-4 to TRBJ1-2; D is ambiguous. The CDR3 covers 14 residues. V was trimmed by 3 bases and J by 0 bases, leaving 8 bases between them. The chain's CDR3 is CASSFIASNYGYTF. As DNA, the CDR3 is TGTGCCAGCAGTTTTATCGCATCTAACTATGGCTACACCTTC.

The CDR3, as DNA: TGTGCCAGCAGACCTACAGGGGGTGGCGGCTATGGCTACACCTTC. Its translation: CASRPTGGGGYGYTF. The chain carries TRBV6-5 and TRBJ1-2; 8 bases align to TRBD1. Germline V gene lookup returns CDR1 MNHEY and CDR2 SVGAGI. Trimming cost V 6 bases and J 4 bases; bases outside gene matches: 10. CDR3 length equals 15 residues.

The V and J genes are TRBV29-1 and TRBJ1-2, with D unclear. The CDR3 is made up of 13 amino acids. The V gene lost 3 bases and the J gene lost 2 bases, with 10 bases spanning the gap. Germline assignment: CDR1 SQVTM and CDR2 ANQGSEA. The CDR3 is CSVDLRINYGYTF. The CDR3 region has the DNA TGCAGCGTTGATCTGCGGATAAACTATGGCTACACCTTC.

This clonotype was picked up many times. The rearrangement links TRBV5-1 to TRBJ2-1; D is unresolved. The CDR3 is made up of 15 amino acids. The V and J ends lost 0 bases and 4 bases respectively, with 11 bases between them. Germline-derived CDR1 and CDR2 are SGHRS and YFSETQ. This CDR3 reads CASSLAGSSYNEQFF. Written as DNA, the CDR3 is TGCGCCAGCAGCTTGGCAGGATCTAGTTACAATGAGCAGTTCTTC.

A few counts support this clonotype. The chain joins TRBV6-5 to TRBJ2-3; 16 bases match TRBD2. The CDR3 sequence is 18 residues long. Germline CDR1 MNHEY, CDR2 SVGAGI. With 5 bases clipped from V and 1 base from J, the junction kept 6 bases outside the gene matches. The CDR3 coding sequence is TGTGCCAGCAGTCCCCCGGGACTAGCGGGAGGGCGCACAGATACGCAGTATTTT. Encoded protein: CASSPPGLAGGRTDTQYF.

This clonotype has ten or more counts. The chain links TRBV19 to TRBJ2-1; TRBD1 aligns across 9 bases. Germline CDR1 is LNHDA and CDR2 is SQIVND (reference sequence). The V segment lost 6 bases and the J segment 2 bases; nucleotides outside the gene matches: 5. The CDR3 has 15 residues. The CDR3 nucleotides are TGTGCCAGTAGATCGGACAGGGGTACCTACAATGAGCAGTTCTTC. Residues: CASRSDRGTYNEQFF.

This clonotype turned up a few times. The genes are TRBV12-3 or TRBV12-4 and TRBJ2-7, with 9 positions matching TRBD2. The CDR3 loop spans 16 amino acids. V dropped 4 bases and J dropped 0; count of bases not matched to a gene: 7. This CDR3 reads CASSSQVSGSSYEQYF. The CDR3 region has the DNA TGTGCCAGCAGTTCCCAAGTTAGCGGGAGCTCCTACGAGCAGTACTTC.

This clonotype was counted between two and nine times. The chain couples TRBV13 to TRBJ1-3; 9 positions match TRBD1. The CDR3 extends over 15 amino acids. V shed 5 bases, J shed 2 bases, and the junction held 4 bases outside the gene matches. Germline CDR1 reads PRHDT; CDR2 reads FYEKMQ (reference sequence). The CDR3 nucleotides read TGTGCCAGCAGCGACGGACAGGGGCCTGGAAACACCATATATTTT. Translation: CASSDGQGPGNTIYF.

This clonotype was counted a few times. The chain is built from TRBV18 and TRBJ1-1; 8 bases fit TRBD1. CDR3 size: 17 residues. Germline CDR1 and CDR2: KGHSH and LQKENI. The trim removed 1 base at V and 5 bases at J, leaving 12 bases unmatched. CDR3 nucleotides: TGTGCCAGCTCACCACTTCAGGGGGCGCAATCGGGGACTGAAGCTTTCTTT. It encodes CASSPLQGAQSGTEAFF.

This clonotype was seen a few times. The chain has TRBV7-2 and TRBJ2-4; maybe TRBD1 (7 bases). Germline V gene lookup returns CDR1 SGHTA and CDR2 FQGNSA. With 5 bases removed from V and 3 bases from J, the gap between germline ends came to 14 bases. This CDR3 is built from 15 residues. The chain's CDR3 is CASSPRQGGKNIQYF. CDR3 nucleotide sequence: TGTGCCAGCAGCCCCCGACAGGGAGGCAAAAACATTCAGTACTTC.

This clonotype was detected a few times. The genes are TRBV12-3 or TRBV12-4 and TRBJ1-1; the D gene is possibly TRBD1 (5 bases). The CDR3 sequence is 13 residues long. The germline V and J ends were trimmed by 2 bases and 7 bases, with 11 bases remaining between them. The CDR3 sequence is CASSLRRGSEAFF. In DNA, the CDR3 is TGTGCCAGCAGTTTAAGAAGGGGAAGTGAAGCTTTCTTT.

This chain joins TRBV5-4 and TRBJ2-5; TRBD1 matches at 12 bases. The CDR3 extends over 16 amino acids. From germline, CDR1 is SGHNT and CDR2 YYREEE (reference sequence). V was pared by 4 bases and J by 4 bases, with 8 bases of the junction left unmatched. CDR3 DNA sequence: TGTGCCAGCAGCGCAGCCCGGGACAGGGGGCGAGAGACCCAGTACTTC. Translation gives CASSAARDRGRETQYF. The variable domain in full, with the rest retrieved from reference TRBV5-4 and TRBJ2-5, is ETGVTQSPTHLIKTRGQQVTLRCSSQSGHNTVSWYQQALGQGPQFIFQYYREEENGRGNFPPRFSGLQFPNYSSELNVNALELDDSALYLCASSAARDRGRETQYFGPGTRLLVL.

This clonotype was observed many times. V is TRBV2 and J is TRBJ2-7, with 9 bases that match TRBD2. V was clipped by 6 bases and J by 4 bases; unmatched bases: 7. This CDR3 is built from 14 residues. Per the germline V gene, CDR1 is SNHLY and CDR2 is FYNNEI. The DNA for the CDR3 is TGTGCCAGCAGGCAGACTAGCGGAGCTTACGAGCAGTACTTC. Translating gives CASRQTSGAYEQYF.

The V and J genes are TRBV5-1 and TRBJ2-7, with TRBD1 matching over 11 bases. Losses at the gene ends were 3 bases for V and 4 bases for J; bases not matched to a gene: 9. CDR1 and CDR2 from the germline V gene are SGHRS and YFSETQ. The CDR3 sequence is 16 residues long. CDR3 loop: CASSSDPGTGGYEQYF. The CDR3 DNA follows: TGCGCCAGCAGCTCGGACCCCGGGACAGGGGGATACGAGCAGTACTTC. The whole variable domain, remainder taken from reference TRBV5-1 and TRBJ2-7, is KAGVTQTPRYLIKTRGQQVTLSCSPISGHRSVSWYQQTPGQGLQFLFEYFSETQRNKGNFPGRFSGRQFSNSRSEMNVSTLELGDSALYLCASSSDPGTGGYEQYFGPGTRLTVT.

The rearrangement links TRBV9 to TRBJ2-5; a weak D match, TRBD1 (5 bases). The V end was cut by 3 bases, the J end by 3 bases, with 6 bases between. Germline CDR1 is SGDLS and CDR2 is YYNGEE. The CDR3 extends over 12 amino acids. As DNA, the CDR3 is TGTGCCAGCAGCGACAGGAAAGAGACCCAGTACTTC. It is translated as CASSDRKETQYF.

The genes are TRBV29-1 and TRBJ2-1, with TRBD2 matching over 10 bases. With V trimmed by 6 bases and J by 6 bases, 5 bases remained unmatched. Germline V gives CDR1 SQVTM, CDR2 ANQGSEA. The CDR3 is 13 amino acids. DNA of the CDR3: TGCAGCGTCTTAGCGGGGGGCCGCAATGAGCAGTTCTTC. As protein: CSVLAGGRNEQFF.

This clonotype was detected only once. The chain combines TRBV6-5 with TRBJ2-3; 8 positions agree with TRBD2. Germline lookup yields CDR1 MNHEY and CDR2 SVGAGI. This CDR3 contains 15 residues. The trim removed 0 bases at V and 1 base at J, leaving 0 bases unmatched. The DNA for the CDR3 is TGTGCCAGCAGTTACTCGACTAGCGGCACAGATACGCAGTATTTT. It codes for CASSYSTSGTDTQYF.

Written as DNA, the CDR3 is TGTGCCAGCAGCCAAGATCACGGACGCGAGCAGTACTTC. Residues: CASSQDHGREQYF. The rearrangement joins TRBV3-1 to TRBJ2-7, with D hard to call. CDR3 length: 13 residues. Germline V gene data show CDR1 as LGHDT and CDR2 as YNNKEL (reference sequence). V was clipped by 0 bases and J by 6 bases, with 9 bases between them.

This CDR3 reads CASSDLGSSGANVLTF. DNA for the CDR3: TGTGCCAGCAGCGACCTTGGTTCTTCTGGGGCCAACGTCCTGACTTTC. The chain has TRBV6-2 or TRBV6-3 and TRBJ2-6; unclear D gene. CDR1 is MNHEY, CDR2 SVGEGT, per germline. The CDR3 loop spans 16 amino acids. V lost 6 bases and J 1 base, leaving 13 bases between the germline ends.